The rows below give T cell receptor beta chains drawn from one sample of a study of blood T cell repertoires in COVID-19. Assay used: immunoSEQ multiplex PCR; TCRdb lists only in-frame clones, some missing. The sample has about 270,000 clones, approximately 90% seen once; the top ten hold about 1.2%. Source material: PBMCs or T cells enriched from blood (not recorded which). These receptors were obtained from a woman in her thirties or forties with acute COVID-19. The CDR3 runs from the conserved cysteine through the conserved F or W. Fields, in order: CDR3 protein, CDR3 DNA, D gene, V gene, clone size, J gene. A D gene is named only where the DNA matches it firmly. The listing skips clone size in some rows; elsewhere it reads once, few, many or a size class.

cdr3_aa: CASSGPRQGSGNTIYF
cdr3_nt: TGTGCCAGCAGCGGCCCCCGCCAGGGATCTGGAAACACCATATATTTT
d_call: .
v_call: TRBV9
clone_size: .
j_call: TRBJ1-3

cdr3_aa: CASSPDRAGYGYTF
cdr3_nt: TGTGCCAGCTCACCGGACAGGGCCGGCTATGGCTACACCTTC
d_call: TRBD1
v_call: TRBV18
clone_size: .
j_call: TRBJ1-2

cdr3_aa: CASSRRGTEAFF
cdr3_nt: TGTGCCAGCAGCCGTCGAGGCACTGAAGCTTTCTTT
d_call: .
v_call: TRBV11-3
clone_size: .
j_call: TRBJ1-1

cdr3_aa: CASSPLLFTGELFF
cdr3_nt: TGTGCCAGCAGCCCCCTACTTTTTACCGGGGAGCTGTTTTTT
d_call: .
v_call: TRBV5-5
clone_size: .
j_call: TRBJ2-2

cdr3_aa: CASSLGGQGTNSPLHF
cdr3_nt: TGTGCCAGCAGCTTAGGGGGACAGGGGACTAATTCACCCCTCCACTTT
d_call: TRBD1
v_call: TRBV13
clone_size: .
j_call: TRBJ1-6

cdr3_aa: CAIRIGENTEAFF
cdr3_nt: TGTGCCATCAGGATCGGAGAGAACACTGAAGCTTTCTTT
d_call: .
v_call: TRBV10-3
clone_size: .
j_call: TRBJ1-1

cdr3_aa: CASSAGTSEHNEQFF
cdr3_nt: TGTGCTAGCAGCGCGGGGACTAGCGAGCACAATGAGCAGTTCTTC
d_call: TRBD2
v_call: TRBV7-7
clone_size: .
j_call: TRBJ2-1

cdr3_aa: CASSGKSGQTNTEAFF
cdr3_nt: TGTGCCAGCAGCGGCAAATCAGGACAGACGAACACTGAAGCTTTCTTT
d_call: .
v_call: TRBV5-4
clone_size: .
j_call: TRBJ1-1

cdr3_aa: CASSLTGDTGELFF
cdr3_nt: TGCGCCAGCAGCTTGACAGGTGACACCGGGGAGCTGTTTTTT
d_call: .
v_call: TRBV5-1
clone_size: .
j_call: TRBJ2-2

cdr3_aa: CASSLAASSTYEQYF
cdr3_nt: TGTGCCAGCAGCTTGGCCGCGTCATCAACCTACGAGCAGTACTTC
d_call: .
v_call: TRBV5-4
clone_size: .
j_call: TRBJ2-7

cdr3_aa: CASSPIPSGEFTGYEQYF
cdr3_nt: TGTGCCAGCTCACCAATTCCTAGCGGGGAATTTACGGGTTACGAGCAGTACTTC
d_call: TRBD2
v_call: TRBV18
clone_size: .
j_call: TRBJ2-7

cdr3_aa: CASSSVREGKTQYF
cdr3_nt: TGTGCCAGCAGTTCCGTCCGGGAGGGGAAGACCCAGTACTTC
d_call: TRBD2
v_call: TRBV7-9
clone_size: .
j_call: TRBJ2-5

cdr3_aa: CASSDRQGVHYGYTF
cdr3_nt: TGTGCCAGCAGCGACCGACAGGGGGTACACTATGGCTACACCTTC
d_call: TRBD1
v_call: TRBV27
clone_size: .
j_call: TRBJ1-2

cdr3_aa: CASSLAPGPGGPNEKLFF
cdr3_nt: TGTGCCAGCAGTTTAGCGCCGGGCCCAGGGGGTCCTAATGAAAAACTGTTTTTT
d_call: TRBD1
v_call: TRBV28
clone_size: .
j_call: TRBJ1-4

cdr3_aa: CASSPQGSGGYTF
cdr3_nt: TGCGCCAGCAGCCCCCAGGGTTCGGGCGGCTACACCTTC
d_call: .
v_call: TRBV5-1
clone_size: .
j_call: TRBJ1-2

cdr3_aa: CATKRQGGYGYTF
cdr3_nt: TGTGCCACCAAACGACAGGGAGGCTATGGCTACACCTTC
d_call: TRBD1
v_call: TRBV19
clone_size: .
j_call: TRBJ1-2

cdr3_aa: CSVRDRNNYGYTF
cdr3_nt: TGCAGCGTCCGGGACAGAAATAACTATGGCTACACCTTC
d_call: TRBD1
v_call: TRBV29-1
clone_size: .
j_call: TRBJ1-2

cdr3_aa: CASRTGGLNTEAFF
cdr3_nt: TGCGCCAGCAGGACAGGGGGCTTAAACACTGAAGCTTTCTTT
d_call: TRBD1
v_call: TRBV10-2
clone_size: few
j_call: TRBJ1-1

cdr3_aa: CASSSDTETQYF
cdr3_nt: TGTGCCAGCAGCTCCGACACTGAGACCCAGTACTTC
d_call: .
v_call: TRBV11-2
clone_size: .
j_call: TRBJ2-5

cdr3_aa: CAWSVHRGNTIYF
cdr3_nt: TGTGCCTGGAGTGTACACAGGGGCAACACCATATATTTT
d_call: TRBD1
v_call: TRBV30
clone_size: .
j_call: TRBJ1-3

cdr3_aa: CASSPGRGGFYTEAFF
cdr3_nt: TGCGCCAGCAGCCCGGGAAGAGGGGGCTTCTACACTGAAGCTTTCTTT
d_call: TRBD1
v_call: TRBV5-1
clone_size: .
j_call: TRBJ1-1

cdr3_aa: CASKETGNSNQPQHF
cdr3_nt: TGTGCCAGTAAGGAGACAGGGAATAGCAATCAGCCCCAGCATTTT
d_call: TRBD1
v_call: TRBV19
clone_size: few
j_call: TRBJ1-5

cdr3_aa: CASSPLDAGGYTF
cdr3_nt: TGTGCCAGCAGCCCTCTAGACGCTGGTGGCTACACCTTC
d_call: .
v_call: TRBV7-9
clone_size: few
j_call: TRBJ1-2

cdr3_aa: CASSLIGYNEQFF
cdr3_nt: TGTGCCAGCAGTTTAATCGGGTACAATGAGCAGTTCTTC
d_call: .
v_call: TRBV27
clone_size: .
j_call: TRBJ2-1

cdr3_aa: CASSPLVEGNQPQHF
cdr3_nt: TGTGCCAGTAGTCCCCTGGTGGAGGGTAATCAGCCCCAGCATTTT
d_call: .
v_call: TRBV19
clone_size: .
j_call: TRBJ1-5

cdr3_aa: CASSFEWSDTEAFF
cdr3_nt: TGTGCCAGCAGCTTCGAATGGTCGGACACTGAAGCTTTCTTT
d_call: .
v_call: TRBV11-3
clone_size: .
j_call: TRBJ1-1

cdr3_aa: CAWGRGSGNTIYF
cdr3_nt: TGTGCCTGGGGCAGGGGATCTGGAAACACCATATATTTT
d_call: .
v_call: TRBV30
clone_size: .
j_call: TRBJ1-3

cdr3_aa: CASSLDFSAGGRRETQYF
cdr3_nt: TGTGCCAGCAGCTTGGACTTCAGTGCGGGAGGGCGCCGAGAGACCCAGTACTTC
d_call: TRBD2
v_call: TRBV5-4
clone_size: once
j_call: TRBJ2-5

cdr3_aa: CASSYSGGNTEAFF
cdr3_nt: TGTGCCAGCAGTTACTCAGGGGGGAACACTGAAGCTTTCTTT
d_call: .
v_call: TRBV6-5
clone_size: few
j_call: TRBJ1-1

cdr3_aa: CASSPPGSGYTF
cdr3_nt: TGCGCCAGCAGCCCCCCGGGTAGTGGCTACACCTTC
d_call: .
v_call: TRBV5-1
clone_size: .
j_call: TRBJ1-2

cdr3_aa: CASSDDKGVMYNSPLHF
cdr3_nt: TGTGCCAGCAGTGATGACAAAGGTGTCATGTATAATTCACCCCTCCACTTT
d_call: .
v_call: TRBV27
clone_size: .
j_call: TRBJ1-6

cdr3_aa: CAARRMNTEAFF
cdr3_nt: TGCGCGGCGCGTAGGATGAACACTGAAGCTTTCTTT
d_call: .
v_call: TRBV29-1
clone_size: .
j_call: TRBJ1-1

cdr3_aa: CAWSFRAWTREYNEQFF
cdr3_nt: TGTGCCTGGAGCTTTCGTGCGTGGACTAGGGAGTACAATGAGCAGTTCTTC
d_call: TRBD2
v_call: TRBV30
clone_size: .
j_call: TRBJ2-1

cdr3_aa: CASSATGLMNTEAFF
cdr3_nt: TGTGCCAGCAGCGCAACAGGGCTTATGAACACTGAAGCTTTCTTT
d_call: .
v_call: TRBV13
clone_size: .
j_call: TRBJ1-1

cdr3_aa: CASSARAGGYTF
cdr3_nt: TGTGCCAGCAGTGCCAGGGCTGGTGGCTACACCTTC
d_call: .
v_call: TRBV2
clone_size: .
j_call: TRBJ1-2

cdr3_aa: CASRQGGGANVLTF
cdr3_nt: TGTGCCAGCAGGCAGGGTGGTGGGGCCAACGTCCTGACTTTC
d_call: .
v_call: TRBV6-5
clone_size: .
j_call: TRBJ2-6

cdr3_aa: CASSLELAGAQVF
cdr3_nt: TGTGCCAGCAGTTTAGAACTAGCGGGCGCCCAGGTCTTC
d_call: TRBD2
v_call: TRBV12-3/TRBV12-4
clone_size: .
j_call: TRBJ2-1

cdr3_aa: CASSPGLADTDTQYF
cdr3_nt: TGTGCCAGCAGTCCCGGGCTAGCGGACACAGATACGCAGTATTTT
d_call: TRBD2
v_call: TRBV6-5
clone_size: .
j_call: TRBJ2-3

cdr3_aa: CASSLGTLETNYGYTF
cdr3_nt: TGCGCCAGCAGCTTGGGCACTCTTGAAACTAACTATGGCTACACCTTC
d_call: .
v_call: TRBV5-1
clone_size: .
j_call: TRBJ1-2

cdr3_aa: CATSDDTSGRGNEQFF
cdr3_nt: TGTGCCACCAGTGATGACACTAGCGGGAGAGGCAATGAGCAGTTCTTC
d_call: TRBD2
v_call: TRBV24-1
clone_size: .
j_call: TRBJ2-1

cdr3_aa: CASSPGGTYNEQFF
cdr3_nt: TGTGCCAGCTCACCAGGAGGAACTTACAATGAGCAGTTCTTC
d_call: .
v_call: TRBV18
clone_size: .
j_call: TRBJ2-1

cdr3_aa: CASSYRPSRETQYF
cdr3_nt: TGTGCCAGCAGTTACCGGCCTAGTCGAGAGACCCAGTACTTC
d_call: .
v_call: TRBV6-2/TRBV6-3
clone_size: .
j_call: TRBJ2-5

cdr3_aa: CSVSLTSGRTDTQYF
cdr3_nt: TGCAGCGTCTCACTAACTAGCGGGAGAACAGATACGCAGTATTTT
d_call: TRBD2
v_call: TRBV29-1
clone_size: .
j_call: TRBJ2-3

cdr3_aa: CATRDRGNTEAFF
cdr3_nt: TGTGCCACCCGGGACAGGGGTAACACTGAAGCTTTCTTT
d_call: TRBD1
v_call: TRBV12-3/TRBV12-4
clone_size: .
j_call: TRBJ1-1

cdr3_aa: CASRGLRNTEAFF
cdr3_nt: TGTGCCAGCAGGGGACTCCGGAACACTGAAGCTTTCTTT
d_call: .
v_call: TRBV11-2
clone_size: .
j_call: TRBJ1-1

cdr3_aa: CATSALDREPYNEQFF
cdr3_nt: TGTGCCACCAGTGCACTGGACAGGGAACCCTACAATGAGCAGTTCTTC
d_call: TRBD1
v_call: TRBV24-1
clone_size: .
j_call: TRBJ2-1

cdr3_aa: CAWSGGPGYGYTF
cdr3_nt: TGTGCCTGGAGCGGGGGGCCGGGGTATGGCTACACCTTC
d_call: .
v_call: TRBV30
clone_size: .
j_call: TRBJ1-2

cdr3_aa: CASRSPGRGTEAFF
cdr3_nt: TGTGCCAGCAGGTCCCCGGGGAGGGGCACTGAAGCTTTCTTT
d_call: .
v_call: TRBV27
clone_size: .
j_call: TRBJ1-1

cdr3_aa: CASSTGTSGVQFF
cdr3_nt: TGTGCCAGCAGCACAGGGACTAGCGGGGTTCAGTTCTTC
d_call: TRBD2
v_call: TRBV9
clone_size: .
j_call: TRBJ2-1